This record concerns one T cell receptor beta chain sequence. Preparation of the TCRbeta library used unique molecular identifiers. TCRdb reprocessed the PCR reads via MiXCR and lists one record per CDR3 protein. Here the sample spans hundreds of thousands of distinct CDR3 sequences, 23% being singletons. V dropped 0 bases and J dropped 4 bases, with 13 bases sitting between them. In germline, CDR1 is MNHEY, CDR2 SVGAGI. The CDR3 length is 16 residues. This record belongs to a study of T-cell reconstitution after alpha-beta-depleted transplantation in children. The rearrangement joins TRBV6-5 to TRBJ1-5; possibly TRBD1 for D (6 bases). This specimen was PBMCs, mostly from graft donor cells, taken 360 days after TCRalphabeta/CD19-depleted stem cell transplant. The clonotype was recovered from a boy under three years old who had a stem cell transplant for acute myeloid leukemia, so the T cells may come from the graft donor. The CDR3 is CASSYSIYRDNQPQHF. The CDR3 DNA follows: TGTGCCAGCAGTTACTCGATTTACAGGGATAATCAGCCCCAGCATTTT.